The clone carrying this T cell receptor beta chain was observed a few times. Its matching antigen is unknown. These data come from a study of blood T cells in healthy people across ages. Healthy individuals of Caucasian origin from Russia, aged about 6 to 95, served as donors. The use of a sample-barcoded 5' primer and a J-beta primer mix characterized a second PCR of 7 to 11 cycles. Samples each returned at least 2.5 million CDR3-containing paired-end reads. Each CDR3 protein gets one entry after TCRdb re-called the 5' RACE reads with MiXCR. The table records 650,000 to 1,000,000 distinct CDR3 sequences, around 36% of them present only once. General observations from the study: Older age coincided with a roughly linear decline in TCR beta diversity per million T cells.

This TCR derives from a man aged 18 to 30 in good health. The material sequenced was blood.

Here the CDR3 reads CASSLVVAGASDTQYF. CDR3 DNA sequence: TGTGCCAGCAGCTTAGTAGTAGCGGGGGCATCAGATACGCAGTATTTT. The V call is TRBV11-2, the J call TRBJ2-3; 9 nucleotides match TRBD2. This CDR3 is 16 amino acids long. V lost 1 base and J lost 4; bases outside the gene matches: 6. CDR1 SGHAT and CDR2 FQNNGV come from the germline V gene.